The sequence of this T cell receptor (beta chain) was determined in a study of OX40 agonist ivuxolimab in advanced cancers. Overall study: Patient treatment consisted of intravenous ivuxolimab administration every 2 weeks at 0.01 to 10 mg/kg. Broader study findings: The average count of expanded clones was higher among CD8+ T cells than among CD4+. The work left the antigen specificity of expanded peripheral T cells undetermined.

Profiling relied on immunoSEQ multiplex PCR, and the TCRdb table lists in-frame clones only, not all of them. The sample yields about 73,000 clones, about 88% seen once. On cycle 4 day 1 and cycle 7 day 1, as well as at baseline, blood was sampled. As to this clone: Its antigen is not identified.

Germline V gives CDR1 KGHSY, CDR2 FQNENV. V was shortened by 1 base and J by 3 bases, with 10 bases between the two germline ends. The CDR3 is made up of 14 amino acids. This chain joins TRBV16 and TRBJ2-7; possible D gene TRBD1, 6 bases. The material was CD4+ or CD8+ T cells sorted from blood, obtained in a trial of the OX40 agonist ivuxolimab. The receptor was isolated from an adult with an advanced solid tumor such as melanoma, head and neck, liver or kidney cancer. CDR3 residues: CASSQFQGNYEQYF. For the CDR3, the DNA is TGTGCCAGCAGCCAATTTCAGGGGAACTACGAGCAGTACTTC. The entire variable domain, with the rest obtained from reference TRBV16 and TRBJ2-7, is as follows: GEEVAQTPKHLVRGEGQKAKLYCAPIKGHSYVFWYQQVLKNEFKFLISFQNENVFDETGMPKERFSAKCLPNSPCSLEIQATKLEDSAVYFCASSQFQGNYEQYFGPGTRLTVT.